The 23 T cell receptor beta chains below all came from one sample that was sequenced in a study of high-grade serous ovarian cancer treatment subgroups. Profiled with immunoSEQ multiplex PCR; TCRdb holds only in-frame clones, not every one. This sample has roughly 7,600 clones, with about three quarters found just once. The tumor samples were collected prior to definitive surgery or chemotherapy. The specimen sequenced was tumor tissue. These TCRs come from a human donor with high-grade serous ovarian cancer.

The V gene is TRBV11-2, the J gene TRBJ2-7; the D is unclear. The CDR3 loop spans 14 amino acids. Looked up from germline, CDR1 is SGHAT and CDR2 is FQNNGV. Trimming took off 1 base at V and 5 bases at J, with 12 bases between the two ends. The CDR3 sequence is CASSLVPPADEQYF. The CDR3 nucleotides are TGTGCCAGCAGCTTAGTCCCCCCGGCAGACGAGCAGTACTTC.

This clone was detected only once. The chain carries TRBV4-1 and TRBJ2-5; the D gene is possibly TRBD2 (6 bases). V lost 3 bases and J 2 bases, leaving 13 bases between the germline ends. Looked up from germline, CDR1 is MGHRA and CDR2 is YSYEKL. This CDR3 is 15 amino acids long. This CDR3 is CASSQRGGGQETQYF. In DNA, the CDR3 is TGCGCCAGCAGCCAGCGGGGTGGTGGGCAAGAGACCCAGTACTTC.

This clone was counted only a few times. The gene calls are TRBV4-2 and TRBJ2-2; 9 nucleotides match TRBD1. The ends lost 4 bases at V and 6 bases at J; junction bases unmatched: 9. CDR3 length: 16 amino acids. Germline V gene lookup returns CDR1 LGHNA and CDR2 YNFKEQ. The CDR3 loop is CASSPQQGAMAGELFF. The CDR3 DNA is TGTGCCAGCAGCCCTCAACAGGGGGCGATGGCCGGGGAGCTGTTTTTT.

A single count supports this clone. The J gene is TRBJ2-1, the V gene TRBV11-3; 9 nucleotides agree with TRBD2. J lost 4 bases, V lost 0 bases, and 1 base had no gene match. Per the germline V gene, CDR1 is SGHNT and CDR2 is YENEEA. The length of the CDR3 is 15 residues. Here the CDR3 reads CASSLETSGYNEQFF. The CDR3, as DNA: TGTGCCAGCAGCTTAGAGACTAGCGGATACAATGAGCAGTTCTTC.

V gene TRBV5-6 combines with J gene TRBJ2-7, with 9 bases matching TRBD1. This CDR3 has 12 amino acids. J lost 6 bases, V lost 5 bases, and 3 bases had no gene match. Germline lookup yields CDR1 SGHDT and CDR2 YYEEEE. The CDR3 DNA reads TGTGCCAGCAGACAGGACAGGGGCGAGCAGTACTTC. Protein sequence: CASRQDRGEQYF.

The gene calls are TRBV12-5 and TRBJ2-2, with D unresolved. Germline-derived CDR1 and CDR2 are LGHNT and FRNRAP. V lost 7 bases and J 5 bases, leaving 17 bases between the germline ends. This CDR3 has 15 amino acids. CDR3 amino acids: CASALRTLRTGELFF. The CDR3 bases are TGTGCTAGTGCCTTACGGACCCTACGGACCGGGGAGCTGTTTTTT.

This chain joins TRBV5-4 and TRBJ2-1; D perhaps matches TRBD2 (6 bases). This CDR3 is 16 amino acids long. Trimming shortened V by 0 bases and J by 7 bases, and 17 bases separated the two germline ends. CDR1 SGHNT and CDR2 YYREEE come from the germline V gene (reference sequence). For the CDR3, the DNA is TGTGCCAGCAGCTTGGACGGGAGTGGAGTTCGGAATGAGCAGTTCTTC. It encodes CASSLDGSGVRNEQFF.

The rearrangement uses TRBV29-1 and TRBJ2-3, with 7 bases lining up with TRBD1. Trimming took 3 bases from V and 1 from J; bases not matched to a gene: 4. This CDR3 contains 14 residues. CDR1 and CDR2 from the germline V gene are SQVTM and ANQGSEA. CDR3 coding DNA: TGCAGCGTTGAGGGACAGACAGGCACAGATACGCAGTATTTT. Its protein product is CSVEGQTGTDTQYF.

The V call is TRBV6-5, the J call TRBJ2-1, with D perhaps matching TRBD1 (5 bases). CDR1 is MNHEY, CDR2 SVGAGI, per germline. The CDR3 is 14 residues long. The V and J ends lost 1 base and 7 bases respectively, with 11 bases between them. CDR3 residues: CASSYWGPANEQFF. The CDR3, as DNA: TGTGCCAGCAGTTACTGGGGCCCGGCAAATGAGCAGTTCTTC.

The rearrangement joins TRBV4-3 to TRBJ1-5, with a tentative D call TRBD1 (5 bases). The V and J ends lost 0 bases and 5 bases respectively, with 11 bases between them. The germline CDR1 and CDR2 sequences are LGHNA and YSLEER. The CDR3 consists of 15 residues. CDR3 nucleotides: TGCGCCAGCAGCCAAGAAGACAGCCTTTATCAGCCCCAGCATTTT. It translates to CASSQEDSLYQPQHF.

This chain joins TRBV7-8 and TRBJ2-7; D is tentatively TRBD1 or TRBD2 (5 bases each). Deletions cut 0 bases from V and 3 bases from J, with 12 bases between. CDR1 and CDR2 from the germline V gene are SGHVS and FQNEAQ. The CDR3 is 15 amino acids. This CDR3 is CASSLALAGGYEQYF. CDR3 nucleotide sequence: TGTGCCAGCAGCTTAGCCCTAGCTGGGGGCTACGAGCAGTACTTC.

The rearrangement uses TRBV27 and TRBJ2-3; possibly TRBD1 or TRBD2 for D (5 bases each). The CDR3 loop spans 14 amino acids. Germline lookup yields CDR1 MNHEY and CDR2 SMNVEV (reference sequence). The V end was cut by 0 bases, the J end by 4 bases, with 8 bases between. CDR3 sequence reads: CASSLSRGADTQYF. The CDR3 DNA is TGTGCCAGCAGTTTATCCCGGGGCGCAGATACGCAGTATTTT.

The CDR3 loop reads CASSLGQPGEKLFF. In DNA form, the CDR3 reads TGTGCCAGCAGCTTGGGACAACCTGGGGAAAAACTGTTTTTT. The rearrangement uses TRBV5-5 and TRBJ1-4; D call uncertain. Per germline, CDR1 SGHKS and CDR2 YYEKEE (reference sequence). V shed 0 bases and J shed 8 bases, with 11 bases lying between them. The CDR3 length is 14 residues. The full variable domain, completed using reference TRBV5-5 and TRBJ1-4, is DAGVTQSPTHLIKTRGQQVTLRCSPISGHKSVSWYQQVLGQGPQFIFQYYEKEERGRGNFPDRFSARQFPNYSSELNVNALLLGDSALYLCASSLGQPGEKLFFGSGTQLSVL.

Regarding this clone: One end of the junction does not line up with germline, which may come from a read error. The gene calls are TRBV5-3 and TRBJ2-7; tentatively, D is TRBD1 or TRBD2 (5 bases each). TRBV5-3 is an ORF; its function is uncertain. The CDR3 is made up of 15 amino acids. The CDR3: CASSLAAQGPYEQYF. DNA for the CDR3: TGTGCCAGCAGCTTGGCCGCGCAGGGACCATACGAGCAGTACTTC.

The chain carries TRBV6-5 and TRBJ1-2; TRBD1 agrees at 9 bases. The CDR3 length is 13 residues. V shed 6 bases and J 5 bases; nucleotides not matched to a gene: 4. Germline values: CDR1 MNHEY, CDR2 SVGAGI. DNA of the CDR3: TGTGCCAGCAGCCCGGACAGGGGATATGGCTACACCTTC. Encoded protein: CASSPDRGYGYTF.

This chain uses TRBV7-6 with TRBJ2-5; D may be TRBD2 (6 bases). The V gene lost 5 bases and the J gene lost 1 base, with 8 bases spanning the gap. The CDR3 runs to 13 residues. Per the germline V gene, CDR1 is SGHVS and CDR2 is FNYEAQ. The CDR3 region is CASSRTIQETQYF. The CDR3 bases are TGTGCCAGCAGCCGGACTATCCAAGAGACCCAGTACTTC.

This clone is categorized as medium-sized. The chain is built from TRBV30 and TRBJ2-2; 9 bases map to TRBD1. Looked up from germline, CDR1 is GTSNPN and CDR2 is SVGIG (reference sequence). The CDR3 consists of 15 residues. With 3 bases clipped from V and 0 bases from J, the junction kept 2 bases outside the gene matches. CDR3 loop: CAWSRDRANTGELFF. CDR3 DNA sequence: TGTGCCTGGAGCCGGGACAGGGCGAACACCGGGGAGCTGTTTTTT.

V and J are TRBV2 and TRBJ2-7; D is possibly TRBD2 (6 bases). The V end lost 4 bases, the J end lost 0 bases, and 13 bases lay between the germline ends. Germline V gives CDR1 SNHLY, CDR2 FYNNEI. The CDR3 has 15 residues. The CDR3 sequence: CASSVAGKSSYEQYF. The CDR3 DNA follows: TGTGCCAGCAGTGTTGCGGGAAAAAGCTCCTACGAGCAGTACTTC.

The CDR3 DNA is TGTGCCAGCAGTGGACAGGGGAGGAATTCACCCCTCCACTTT. It yields the protein CASSGQGRNSPLHF. V and J are TRBV6-6 and TRBJ1-6; TRBD1 matches 9 bases. Trimming took 5 bases from V and 7 from J; bases not matched to a gene: 3. This CDR3 is built from 14 residues. Germline lookup yields CDR1 MNHNY and CDR2 SVGAGI (reference sequence).

This clone is a singleton in its sample. This chain joins TRBV5-5 and TRBJ2-1; maybe TRBD1 (6 bases). CDR3 size: 12 residues. Trimming stripped 4 bases from V and 5 bases from J, with 7 bases between. CDR1 SGHKS and CDR2 YYEKEE come from the germline V gene (reference sequence). CDR3 DNA sequence: TGTGCCAGCAGCCGGACAGACAATGAGCAGTTCTTC. Its translation: CASSRTDNEQFF.

The rearrangement uses TRBV10-3 and TRBJ1-5; 8 nucleotides agree with TRBD1. Germline trimming cut 5 bases from V and 4 bases from J; bases unmatched to any gene: 7. This CDR3 has 15 amino acids. CDR1 and CDR2 from the germline V gene are ENHRY and SYGVKD. The CDR3 coding sequence is TGTGCCATCAGTCCCGGGACAGGTTGGAATCAGCCCCAGCATTTT. This codes for CAISPGTGWNQPQHF.

This chain joins TRBV15 and TRBJ1-4; D is possibly TRBD1 (5 bases). V dropped 4 bases and J dropped 7 bases, with 13 bases sitting between them. Germline CDR1 LNHNV, CDR2 YYDKDF (reference sequence). CDR3 size: 14 residues. CDR3 residues: CATSIGSRGEKLFF. The DNA for the CDR3 is TGTGCCACCAGCATAGGGAGTAGGGGTGAAAAACTGTTTTTT.

This rearrangement joins TRBV7-2 to TRBJ1-4, with D perhaps matching TRBD1 (6 bases). The germline CDR1 and CDR2 sequences are SGHTA and FQGNSA. This CDR3 is 17 amino acids long. Trimming removed 1 base from V and 3 bases from J, with 15 bases in between. The CDR3 DNA reads TGTGCCAGCAGCTTAGGGTGGGGGGCCGGATCTAATGAAAAACTGTTTTTT. Protein: CASSLGWGAGSNEKLFF.